This TCR beta chain was profiled in a study of technical replicates of blood from several donors. Some clones are missing from TCRdb's copy, which holds only in-frame ones; the method was immunoSEQ multiplex PCR. The sample gives around 69,000 clones, approximately 97% of which show up once; 0.2% to 0.25% is in the top ten. CDR1 is SGHDN and CDR2 is FVKESK in the germline V gene. CDR3 length equals 16 residues. V lost 1 base and J lost 3; bases outside the gene matches: 9. Input material: T cells isolated from PBMCs. The rearrangement uses TRBV14 and TRBJ2-7; TRBD2 aligns across 7 bases. The sequence was obtained from a human donor in good health. This CDR3 is CASSQVLGLFIYEQYF. CDR3 nucleotide sequence: TGTGCCAGCAGCCAAGTCTTGGGACTATTCATCTACGAGCAGTACTTC.